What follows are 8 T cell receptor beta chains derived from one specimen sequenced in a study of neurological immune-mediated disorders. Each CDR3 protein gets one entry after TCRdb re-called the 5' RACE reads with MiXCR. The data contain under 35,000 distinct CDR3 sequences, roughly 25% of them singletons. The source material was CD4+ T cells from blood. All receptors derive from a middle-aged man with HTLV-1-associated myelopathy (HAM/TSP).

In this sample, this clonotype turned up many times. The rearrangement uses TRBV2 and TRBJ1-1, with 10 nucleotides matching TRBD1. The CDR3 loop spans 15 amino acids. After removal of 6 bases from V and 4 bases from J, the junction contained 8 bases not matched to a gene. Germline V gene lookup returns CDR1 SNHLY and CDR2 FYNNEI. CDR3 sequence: CASRPFRTGGTEAFF. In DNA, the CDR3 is TGTGCCAGCAGGCCATTCCGGACAGGGGGCACTGAAGCTTTCTTT.

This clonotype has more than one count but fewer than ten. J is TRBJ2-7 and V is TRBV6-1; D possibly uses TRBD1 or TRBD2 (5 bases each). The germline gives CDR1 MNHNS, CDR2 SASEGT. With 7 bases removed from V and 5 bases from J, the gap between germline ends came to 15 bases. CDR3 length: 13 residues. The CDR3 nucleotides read TGTGCCAGCATACTCAACCGGGGCCACGAGCAGTACTTC. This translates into CASILNRGHEQYF.

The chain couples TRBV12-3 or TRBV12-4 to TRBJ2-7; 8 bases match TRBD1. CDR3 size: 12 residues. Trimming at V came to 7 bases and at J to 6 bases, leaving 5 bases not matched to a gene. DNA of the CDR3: TGTGCCAGCACCCCGACAGGGGTCGAGCAGTACTTC. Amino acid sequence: CASTPTGVEQYF.

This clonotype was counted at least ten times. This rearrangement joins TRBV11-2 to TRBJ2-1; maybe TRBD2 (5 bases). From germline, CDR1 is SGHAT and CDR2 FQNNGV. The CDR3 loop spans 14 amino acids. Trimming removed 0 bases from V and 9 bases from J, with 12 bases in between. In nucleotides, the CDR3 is TGTGCCAGCAGCTTAGATTGGAGACGGGGTGAGCAGTTCTTC. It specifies CASSLDWRRGEQFF.

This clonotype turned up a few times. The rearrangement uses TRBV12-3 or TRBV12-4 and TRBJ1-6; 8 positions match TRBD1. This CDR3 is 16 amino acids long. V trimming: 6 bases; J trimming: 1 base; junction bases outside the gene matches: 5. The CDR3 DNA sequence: TGTGCCAGCAGCTTCCAGGGGGCGTCCTATAATTCACCCCTCCACTTT. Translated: CASSFQGASYNSPLHF.

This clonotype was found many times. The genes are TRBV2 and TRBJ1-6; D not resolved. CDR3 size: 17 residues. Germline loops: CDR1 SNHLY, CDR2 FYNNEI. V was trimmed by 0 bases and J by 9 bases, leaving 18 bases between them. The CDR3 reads CASSEAYGRIGGSPLHF. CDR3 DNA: TGTGCCAGCAGTGAAGCCTACGGACGAATCGGCGGTTCACCCCTCCACTTT.

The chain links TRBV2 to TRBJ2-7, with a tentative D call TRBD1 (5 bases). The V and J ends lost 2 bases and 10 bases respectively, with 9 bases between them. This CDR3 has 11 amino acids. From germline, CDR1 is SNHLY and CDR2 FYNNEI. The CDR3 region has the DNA TGTGCCAGCAGTGAAACCAGGGATCAGTACTTC. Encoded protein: CASSETRDQYF.

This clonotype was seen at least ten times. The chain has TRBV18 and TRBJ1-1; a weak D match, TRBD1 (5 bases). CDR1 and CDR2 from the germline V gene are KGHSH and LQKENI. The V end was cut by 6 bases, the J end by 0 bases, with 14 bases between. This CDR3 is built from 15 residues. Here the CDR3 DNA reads TGTGCCAGCTCTAGCCCTGCCAGGGTGAACACTGAAGCTTTCTTT. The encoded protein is CASSSPARVNTEAFF. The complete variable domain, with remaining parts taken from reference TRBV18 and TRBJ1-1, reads NAGVMQNPRHLVRRRGQEARLRCSPMKGHSHVYWYRQLPEEGLKFMVYLQKENIIDESGMPKERFSAEFPKEGPSILRIQQVVRGDSAAYFCASSSPARVNTEAFFGQGTRLTVV.